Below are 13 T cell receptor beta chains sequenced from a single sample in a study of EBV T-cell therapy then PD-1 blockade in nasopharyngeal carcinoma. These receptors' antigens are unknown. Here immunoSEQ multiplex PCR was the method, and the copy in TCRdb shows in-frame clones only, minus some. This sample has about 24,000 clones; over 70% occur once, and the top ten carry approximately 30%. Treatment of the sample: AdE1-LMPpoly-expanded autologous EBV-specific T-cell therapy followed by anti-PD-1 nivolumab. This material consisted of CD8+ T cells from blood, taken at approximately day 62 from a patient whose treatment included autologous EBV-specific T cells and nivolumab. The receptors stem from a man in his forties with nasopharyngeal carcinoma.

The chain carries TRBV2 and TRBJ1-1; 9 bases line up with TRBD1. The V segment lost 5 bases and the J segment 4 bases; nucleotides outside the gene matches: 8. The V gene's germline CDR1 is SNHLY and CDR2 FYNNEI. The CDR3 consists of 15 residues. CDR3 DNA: TGTGCCAGCAGTTCCGGGACAGGGTGGAGCACTGAAGCTTTCTTT. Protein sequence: CASSSGTGWSTEAFF.

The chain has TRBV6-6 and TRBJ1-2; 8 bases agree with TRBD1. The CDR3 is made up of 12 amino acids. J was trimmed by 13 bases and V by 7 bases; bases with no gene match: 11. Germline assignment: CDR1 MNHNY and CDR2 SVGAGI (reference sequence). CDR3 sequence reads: CASTSTGAELTF. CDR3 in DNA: TGTGCCAGCACCTCGACAGGGGCCGAGCTCACCTTC.

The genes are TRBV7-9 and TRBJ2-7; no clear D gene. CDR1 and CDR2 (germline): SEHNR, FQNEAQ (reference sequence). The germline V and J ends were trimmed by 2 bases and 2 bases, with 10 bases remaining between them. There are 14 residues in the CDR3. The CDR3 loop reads CASSLLGQAYEQYF. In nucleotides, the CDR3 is TGTGCCAGCAGCTTACTGGGCCAGGCCTACGAGCAGTACTTC.

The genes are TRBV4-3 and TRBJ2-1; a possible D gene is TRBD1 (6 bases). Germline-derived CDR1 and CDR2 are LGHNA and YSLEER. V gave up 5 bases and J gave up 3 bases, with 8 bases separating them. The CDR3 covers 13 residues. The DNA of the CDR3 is TGCGCCAGCAGCGCGACAGGCTACAATGAGCAGTTCTTC. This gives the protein CASSATGYNEQFF.

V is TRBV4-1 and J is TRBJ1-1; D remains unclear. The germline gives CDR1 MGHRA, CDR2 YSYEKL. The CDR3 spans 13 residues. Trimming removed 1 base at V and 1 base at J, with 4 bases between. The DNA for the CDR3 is TGCGCCAGCAGCCAAGGGACGAACACTGAAGCTTTCTTT. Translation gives CASSQGTNTEAFF.

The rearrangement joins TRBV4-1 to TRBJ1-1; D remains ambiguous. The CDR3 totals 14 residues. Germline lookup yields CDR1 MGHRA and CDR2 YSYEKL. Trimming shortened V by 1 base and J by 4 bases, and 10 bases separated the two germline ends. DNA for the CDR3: TGCGCCAGCAGCCAAGGGGTCGGAGGCACTGAAGCTTTCTTT. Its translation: CASSQGVGGTEAFF.

CDR3 amino acids: CASRGSGLGYTF. The CDR3 coding sequence is TGTGCCAGCAGGGGCTCAGGACTTGGCTACACCTTC. This rearrangement joins TRBV25-1 to TRBJ1-2, with D unresolved. This CDR3 contains 12 residues. CDR1 is MGHDK, CDR2 SYGVNS, per germline. Trimming removed 6 bases from V and 7 bases from J, with 12 bases in between.

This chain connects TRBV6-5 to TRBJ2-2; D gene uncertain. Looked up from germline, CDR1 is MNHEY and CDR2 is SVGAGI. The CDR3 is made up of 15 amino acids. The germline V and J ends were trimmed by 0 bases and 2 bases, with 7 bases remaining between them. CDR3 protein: CASSYSGINTGELFF. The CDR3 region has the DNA TGTGCCAGCAGTTACTCGGGAATAAACACCGGGGAGCTGTTTTTT.

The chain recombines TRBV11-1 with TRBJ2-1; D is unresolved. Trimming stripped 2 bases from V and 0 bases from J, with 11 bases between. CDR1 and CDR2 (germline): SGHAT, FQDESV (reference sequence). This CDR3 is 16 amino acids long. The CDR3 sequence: CASSLRRTSSYNEQFF. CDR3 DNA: TGTGCCAGCAGCTTACGTCGCACAAGCTCCTACAATGAGCAGTTCTTC.

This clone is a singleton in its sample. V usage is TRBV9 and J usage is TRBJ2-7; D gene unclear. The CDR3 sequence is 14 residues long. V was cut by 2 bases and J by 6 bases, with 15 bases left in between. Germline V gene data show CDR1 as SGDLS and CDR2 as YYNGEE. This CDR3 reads CASSVGPSDGEQYF. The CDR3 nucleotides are TGTGCCAGCAGCGTGGGTCCGTCGGACGGCGAGCAGTACTTC.

CDR3 nucleotides: TGTGCCAGCAGCGTCCGGGACCGGAACAATGAAAAACTGTTTTTT. Protein: CASSVRDRNNEKLFF. This chain links TRBV7-9 with TRBJ1-4; the D gene is possibly TRBD1 (5 bases). Trimming shortened V by 5 bases and J by 5 bases, and 15 bases separated the two germline ends. The CDR3 covers 15 residues. The germline gives CDR1 SEHNR, CDR2 FQNEAQ (reference sequence). Supplemented by reference TRBV7-9 and TRBJ1-4, the full variable domain reads DTGVSQNPRHKITKRGQNVTFRCDPISEHNRLYWYRQTLGQGPEFLTYFQNEAQLEKSRLLSDRFSAERPKGSFSTLEIQRTEQGDSAMYLCASSVRDRNNEKLFFGSGTQLSVL.

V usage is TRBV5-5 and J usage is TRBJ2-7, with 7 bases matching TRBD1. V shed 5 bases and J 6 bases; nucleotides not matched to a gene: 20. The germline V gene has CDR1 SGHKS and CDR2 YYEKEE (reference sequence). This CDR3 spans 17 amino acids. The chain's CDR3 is CASSPHLAGGTLLEQYF. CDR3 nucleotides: TGTGCCAGCAGTCCGCATCTGGCAGGGGGAACCCTACTCGAGCAGTACTTC.

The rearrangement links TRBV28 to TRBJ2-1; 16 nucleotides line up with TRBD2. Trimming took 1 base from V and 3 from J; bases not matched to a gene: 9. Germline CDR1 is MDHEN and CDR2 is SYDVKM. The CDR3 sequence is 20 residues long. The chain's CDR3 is CASSLLAGLAGGYSYNEQFF. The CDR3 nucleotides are TGTGCCAGCAGTTTATTGGCGGGACTAGCGGGGGGGTACAGCTACAATGAGCAGTTCTTC. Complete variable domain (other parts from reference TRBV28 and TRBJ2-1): DVKVTQSSRYLVKRTGEKVFLECVQDMDHENMFWYRQDPGLGLRLIYFSYDVKMKEKGDIPEGYSVSREKKERFSLILESASTNQTSMYLCASSLLAGLAGGYSYNEQFFGPGTRLTVL.